This TCR beta chain was sequenced in a study of OX40 agonist ivuxolimab in advanced cancers. The CDR3 has 14 amino acids. The germline V gene has CDR1 MGHDK and CDR2 SYGVNS. Trimming stripped 4 bases from V and 2 bases from J, with 9 bases between. The method was immunoSEQ multiplex PCR; TCRdb's version includes in-frame clones alone and lacks a portion of them. This sample carries 70,000 or so clones, around nine tenths of them seen once, and the ten largest clones take 6% to 8%. The source was CD4+ or CD8+ T cells sorted from blood, collected in a trial of the OX40 agonist ivuxolimab. This clonotype was sampled from an adult with an advanced solid tumor such as melanoma, head and neck, liver or kidney cancer. The V gene is TRBV25-1, the J gene TRBJ2-1; a weak D match, TRBD2 (7 bases). The CDR3 coding sequence is TGTGCCAGCAGTGCCGGGGGGCCCTACAATGAGCAGTTCTTC. Encoded protein: CASSAGGPYNEQFF. The full variable domain, rest sourced from reference TRBV25-1 and TRBJ2-1, is EADIYQTPRYLVIGTGKKITLECSQTMGHDKMYWYQQDPGMELHLIHYSYGVNSTEKGDLSSESTVSRIRTEHFPLTLESARPSHTSQYLCASSAGGPYNEQFFGPGTRLTVL.